These 10 T cell receptor beta chains were all obtained from the same sample, sequenced in a study of T cell responses to AZD1222 COVID-19 vaccine (dated by TCRdb to about 2021). Libraries were prepared through the immunoSEQ multiplex PCR assay. Drawn from immuneACCESS, this table holds only the in-frame rearrangements with V and J called that TCRdb kept. Clones are partly lost; checked studies trace under half to an unresolved V gene and leave the rest unexplained. In this sample the table shows approximately 150,000 clones, 92% of which occur a single time. The ten largest make up roughly 9.9% of the sample. Interpreted using the paper, the time point label stands for: about 28 days (+/-7) after the second vaccine dose. Sample: peripheral blood, taken 28 days after the second AZD1222 dose. These receptors all come from an adult who received the AZD1222 COVID-19 vaccine.

The chain uses TRBV3-1 (or the pseudogene TRBV3-2) and TRBJ1-5; unclear D gene. Germline-derived CDR1 and CDR2 are LGHDT and YNNKEL (reference sequence). The V gene lost 1 base and the J gene lost 3 bases, with 4 bases spanning the gap. This CDR3 comprises 13 residues. The CDR3 spells CASSQAHNQPQHF. The DNA of the CDR3 is TGTGCCAGCAGCCAAGCTCACAATCAGCCCCAGCATTTT.

This clone was recorded once. This chain links TRBV19 with TRBJ1-1; 7 bases map to TRBD1. Germline V CDR1 and CDR2: LNHDA, SQIVND (reference sequence). J gave up 6 bases and V 3 bases, and 4 bases lay outside the gene matches. This CDR3 is 13 amino acids long. CDR3 bases: TGTGCCAGTAGTATTAAGGGGGCTTCTGAAGCTTTCTTT. Translating gives CASSIKGASEAFF.

The chain uses TRBV28 and TRBJ1-3, with D tentatively TRBD1 (6 bases). Trimming shortened V by 8 bases and J by 0 bases, and 17 bases separated the two germline ends. Germline lookup yields CDR1 MDHEN and CDR2 SYDVKM. CDR3 length: 16 amino acids. The CDR3 sequence is CASSSNGQLSGNTIYF. CDR3 coding DNA: TGTGCCAGCTCATCCAATGGACAGCTCTCTGGAAACACCATATATTTT.

The rearrangement joins TRBV21-1 to TRBJ1-5. TRBV21-1 is a recognized pseudogene. The CDR3 runs to 16 residues. The CDR3 DNA sequence: TGTGCCAGCAGCAAAGTCGGCAGTTCCTTCAATCAGCCCCAGCATTTT. It codes for CASSKVGSSFNQPQHF.

This chain links TRBV18 with TRBJ2-2; the D gene is possibly TRBD2 (5 bases). Germline CDR1 is KGHSH and CDR2 is LQKENI. The CDR3 is 14 residues long. The germline V and J ends were trimmed by 1 base and 6 bases, with 9 bases remaining between them. The CDR3 DNA reads as TGTGCCAGCTCACCACTCGAGGGTTCCGGGGAGCTGTTTTTT. It yields the protein CASSPLEGSGELFF.

This chain joins TRBV6-5 and TRBJ1-5; D is perhaps TRBD1 (5 bases). The CDR3 covers 16 residues. The V end lost 2 bases, the J end lost 3 bases, and 14 bases lay between the germline ends. Per germline, CDR1 MNHEY and CDR2 SVGAGI. The CDR3 loop is CASSYLSDRSNQPQHF. Here the CDR3 DNA reads TGTGCCAGCAGTTACCTGTCAGACAGATCCAATCAGCCCCAGCATTTT.

The chain combines TRBV6-1 with TRBJ2-5; D call uncertain. In germline, CDR1 is MNHNS, CDR2 SASEGT. The ends were cut back, 2 bases at V and 5 bases at J, with 21 bases in the middle. This CDR3 is built from 17 residues. The CDR3 DNA reads TGTGCCAGCAGTGAACAGTATCCAGCCCCAGGCCTGGAGACCCAGTACTTC. As protein: CASSEQYPAPGLETQYF.

This clone is a singleton in its sample. The chain has TRBV21-1 and TRBJ1-1. TRBV21-1 is an annotated pseudogene. This CDR3 region has 16 residues. This CDR3 reads CASSKYDGEGDTEAFF. The CDR3 nucleotides are TGTGCCAGCAGCAAATATGATGGCGAGGGCGACACTGAAGCTTTCTTT.

The chain is built from TRBV29-1 and TRBJ2-3, with TRBD1 matching over 9 bases. The V and J ends lost 7 bases and 1 base, in that order; junction bases with no gene match: 3. The CDR3 sequence is 13 residues long. Per germline, CDR1 SQVTM and CDR2 ANQGSEA. The CDR3 bases are TGCAGCGCGGACAGGGGACGCACAGATACGCAGTATTTT. Translated, it gives CSADRGRTDTQYF.

The V call is TRBV5-1, the J call TRBJ1-1; possible D gene TRBD1, 5 bases. Germline CDR1 SGHRS, CDR2 YFSETQ. The germline V and J ends were trimmed by 2 bases and 3 bases, with 8 bases remaining between them. The CDR3 is 13 residues long. The CDR3 sequence is CASSFLGDTEAFF. The CDR3, as DNA: TGCGCCAGCAGCTTTCTGGGGGACACTGAAGCTTTCTTT.